The 13 T cell receptor beta chains given below trace back to one sample, sequenced in a study of molecular identifiers for immune sequencing clone quantification. TCRdb reprocessed the PCR reads with MiXCR, giving one entry per CDR3 protein. In the table there are roughly 320,000 distinct CDR3 sequences, 24% of which are singletons. Material for sequencing was naive CD8+ T cells from blood, with Jurkat cell RNA spiked in. Subset: FACS-sorted CD8+CD4-CCR7+CD45RA+ naive T cells. These receptors all come from a human donor in good health. Some libraries in this study had Jurkat cell RNA spiked in.

Comment on this clonotype: The CDR3 does not end in the conserved phenylalanine or tryptophan, so this is likely a read error. No DNA is shown, since the ends of the CDR3 on it are uncertain; the CDR3 is the one TCRdb lists. The chain uses TRBV27 and TRBJ1-1. Including both end residues, the CDR3 is 14 amino acids long. Germline lookup yields CDR1 MNHEY and CDR2 SMNVEV (reference sequence). The CDR3 spells CASSLEEWLTEALC.

This clonotype was recorded at least ten times. The V gene is TRBV4-1, the J gene TRBJ1-2; the match to TRBD1 covers 8 bases. The CDR3 spans 15 residues. Germline CDR1 MGHRA, CDR2 YSYEKL. Trimming cost V 0 bases and J 8 bases; bases outside gene matches: 8. In DNA, the CDR3 is TGCGCCAGCAGCCAAGATTTTGCAGGGGGCGGCGGCTACACCTTC. This sequence encodes CASSQDFAGGGGYTF.

This clonotype came up many times. The CDR3 DNA sequence: TGTGCCAGCAGTCGCGGACATTATAGCAATCAGCCCCAGCATTTT. Protein sequence: CASSRGHYSNQPQHF. V is TRBV2 and J is TRBJ1-5, with D perhaps matching TRBD1 (5 bases). Germline V gene data show CDR1 as SNHLY and CDR2 as FYNNEI. The CDR3 spans 15 residues. V was trimmed by 5 bases and J by 0 bases, leaving 11 bases between them.

This clonotype was counted only a few times. This rearrangement joins TRBV6-1 to TRBJ2-1, with 9 nucleotides matching TRBD2. The CDR3 loop spans 13 amino acids. With V trimmed by 6 bases and J by 7 bases, 4 bases remained unmatched. CDR1 and CDR2 (germline): MNHNS, SASEGT. CDR3 sequence reads: CASRIAGDNEQFF. DNA for the CDR3: TGTGCCAGCAGGATAGCGGGGGATAATGAGCAGTTCTTC.

The table lists this clonotype with many counts. The CDR3 nucleotides read TGTGCCAGTACTACGCGGAGCGTACAGGAGGATGAAAAACTGTTTTTT. Its protein product is CASTTRSVQEDEKLFF. The V gene is TRBV19, the J gene TRBJ1-4; maybe TRBD1 (5 bases). The V gene's germline CDR1 is LNHDA and CDR2 SQIVND (reference sequence). There are 16 residues in the CDR3. Trimming removed 7 bases from V and 6 bases from J, with 21 bases in between.

This clonotype was seen repeatedly, ten times or more. The chain couples TRBV12-3 or TRBV12-4 to TRBJ2-6; D is unclear. The CDR3 has 15 amino acids. Trimming took 2 bases from V and 0 from J, leaving 5 bases between them. The CDR3 bases are TGTGCCAGCAGTTTATGGCTCTCTGGGGCCAACGTCCTGACTTTC. It yields the protein CASSLWLSGANVLTF.

The table lists this clonotype with many counts. The genes are TRBV5-1 and TRBJ2-2; no definite D call. The CDR3 is 11 amino acids. The germline V gene encodes CDR1 SGHRS and CDR2 YFSETQ. V was cut by 2 bases and J by 8 bases, with 4 bases left in between. The CDR3, as DNA: TGCGCCAGCAGCTTTGGTGGGGAGCTGTTTTTT. Translated, it gives CASSFGGELFF.

CDR3 region: CSARDMGTGSNQPQHF. The CDR3, as DNA: TGCAGTGCTAGAGATATGGGGACAGGGAGCAATCAGCCCCAGCATTTT. The gene calls are TRBV20-1 and TRBJ1-5; 9 positions agree with TRBD1. Germline lookup yields CDR1 DFQATT and CDR2 SNEGSKA (reference sequence). The junction had 4 bases not matched to a gene; V was cut back by 0 bases and J by 1 base. The CDR3 is 16 residues long.

This clonotype has only a few counts. The rearrangement links TRBV3-1 to TRBJ2-3, with 7 bases lining up with TRBD1. The CDR3 length is 15 residues. CDR1 is LGHDT, CDR2 YNNKEL, per germline (reference sequence). The junction had 7 bases not matched to a gene; V was cut back by 4 bases and J by 3 bases. CDR3 coding DNA: TGTGCCAGCAGCCTAAAGATACAGGGGACAGATACGCAGTATTTT. It is translated as CASSLKIQGTDTQYF.

The CDR3 nucleotides are TGTGCCAGCAGCCAAGATCTCCTTAGGGGGGGTGAGCAGTTCTTC. Protein: CASSQDLLRGGEQFF. The chain couples TRBV14 to TRBJ2-1; perhaps TRBD2 as D (7 bases). Germline V gene data show CDR1 as SGHDN and CDR2 as FVKESK. V lost 0 bases and J 9 bases, leaving 15 bases between the germline ends. The CDR3 covers 15 residues.

A note on this clonotype: The junction departs from the called germline gene at one end, perhaps through a read error. The chain employs TRBV13 and TRBJ2-3; no reliable D call. The length of the CDR3 is 12 residues. Per germline, CDR1 PRHDT and CDR2 FYEKMQ (reference sequence). The CDR3 loop reads CASRMSTATQSF. For the CDR3, the DNA is TGTGCCAGCAGGATGAGCACAGCTACGCAGTCTTTT.

In this sample, this clonotype turned up many times. The genes are TRBV29-1 and TRBJ2-2, with D possibly matching TRBD1 (5 bases). CDR3 length: 15 amino acids. Germline CDR1 and CDR2: SQVTM and ANQGSEA. The V end was cut by 3 bases, the J end by 0 bases, with 11 bases between. CDR3 region: CSVEDGHSNTGELFF. In DNA, the CDR3 is TGCAGCGTTGAGGACGGACATTCGAACACCGGGGAGCTGTTTTTT.

There are a few counts of this clonotype. The V and J genes are TRBV10-1 and TRBJ2-4; TRBD1 agrees at 8 bases. J gave up 8 bases and V 2 bases, and 8 bases lay outside the gene matches. CDR3 size: 15 residues. The V gene's germline CDR1 is WNHNN and CDR2 SYGVQD (reference sequence). Written as DNA, the CDR3 is TGCGCCAGCAGTGAGGGTGCAGGGGGCTCGGACATTCAGTACTTC. Translated, it gives CASSEGAGGSDIQYF.